This T cell receptor beta chain was sequenced in a study of T cell responses to AZD1222 COVID-19 vaccine. The protocol was immunoSEQ multiplex PCR, while the TCRdb copy is restricted to in-frame clones and leaves out a portion. Of more than 150,000 clones listed, about 90% are singletons. Trimming removed 7 bases at V and 5 bases at J, with 6 bases between. The CDR3 sequence is 11 residues long. The study's findings and limits: Mostly white British, mostly female donors; authors suggested clonal diversity may be underestimated.

A word on this clone: The antigen remains unidentified.

This sequence originates from an adult in good health. The genes are TRBV12-3 or TRBV12-4 and TRBJ2-1; tentative D call: TRBD1 (5 bases). Here the sequenced sample was peripheral blood, taken on day 0 of MenACWY control vaccination. This chain's CDR3 is CASKGDNEQFF. The DNA for the CDR3 is TGTGCCAGCAAAGGGGACAATGAGCAGTTCTTC.